The clone carrying this T cell receptor (beta chain) showed up many times. TCRdb called the 5' RACE reads again in MiXCR, with one record for every CDR3 protein. The sample contains nearly 60,000 distinct CDR3 sequences, around 3.5% of which appear only once. The record originates from a study of neurological immune-mediated disorders. This CDR3 comprises 17 residues. Germline-derived CDR1 and CDR2 are SGHTS and YDEGEE. The ends were cut back, 0 bases at V and 5 bases at J, with 15 bases in the middle. 2 million unsorted PBMCs were stored in RNAlater at -80 °C before RNA extraction. Sequencing was done on a sample of PBMCs. The genes are TRBV5-8 and TRBJ1-6; unclear D gene. The source of this sequence is a woman between 25 and 40 years old with multiple sclerosis. DNA for the CDR3: TGTGCCAGCAGCTTGGGAGACGTGGGGAGGCATAATTCACCCCTCCACTTT. Translating it yields CASSLGDVGRHNSPLHF.